This T cell receptor beta chain was obtained from a study of shared clonotypes between healthy human individuals. Germline CDR1 and CDR2: LGHNA and YSLEER. The CDR3 totals 17 residues. Trimming shortened V by 0 bases and J by 1 base, and 12 bases separated the two germline ends. It was roughly 200 ng DNA, about 30,000 T cell genomes, that sorted-subset replicate PCRs used. Data came from immunoSEQ multiplex PCR; TCRdb stores just in-frame clones and leaves some out. The data show more than 2 million clones, approximately 95% seen once. The chain links TRBV4-3 to TRBJ2-2; weak D call: TRBD2 (6 bases). The receptor's source is a man aged 18-30 years in good health. Sequences were obtained from naive CD4+ T cells sorted from blood. Subset denoted: CD45RA+ positively selected. The CDR3 coding sequence is TGCGCCAGCAGCCAAGAAGTTCCGGGGGAGAACACCGGGGAGCTGTTTTTT. Its translation is CASSQEVPGENTGELFF.